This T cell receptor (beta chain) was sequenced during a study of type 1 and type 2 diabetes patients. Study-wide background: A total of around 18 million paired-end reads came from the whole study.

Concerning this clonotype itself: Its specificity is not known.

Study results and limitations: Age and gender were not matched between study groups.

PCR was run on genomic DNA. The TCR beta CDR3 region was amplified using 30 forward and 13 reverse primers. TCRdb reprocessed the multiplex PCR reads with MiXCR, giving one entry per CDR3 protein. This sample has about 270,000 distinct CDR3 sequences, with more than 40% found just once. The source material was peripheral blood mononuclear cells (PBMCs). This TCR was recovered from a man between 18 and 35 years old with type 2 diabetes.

The CDR3 here is CSARGGTGYSEQFF. In DNA, the CDR3 is TGCAGTGCTAGGGGTGGGACAGGGTACTCTGAGCAGTTCTTC. This rearrangement joins TRBV20-1 to TRBJ2-1; 9 bases are shared with TRBD1. Germline trimming cut 3 bases from V and 9 bases from J; bases unmatched to any gene: 9. The CDR3 runs to 14 residues. Germline V gene data show CDR1 as DFQATT and CDR2 as SNEGSKA (reference sequence).